The 15 T cell receptor beta chains listed next were all sequenced from one sample in a study of T cells in tuberculosis. The protocol was immunoSEQ multiplex PCR, while the TCRdb copy is restricted to in-frame clones and leaves out a portion. The sample shows some 25,000 clones, around 95% of them seen only once. The sample taken for sequencing was PBMCs. The receptor source for this set is a donor aged 10 to 29 with latent tuberculosis or without tuberculosis infection.

The chain combines TRBV15 with TRBJ2-3; TRBD1 aligns across 8 bases. The ends lost 2 bases at V and 4 bases at J; junction bases unmatched: 8. Per germline, CDR1 LNHNV and CDR2 YYDKDF (reference sequence). The CDR3 has 16 residues. The CDR3 sequence: CATSRQNRGQADTQYF. CDR3 sequence (DNA): TGTGCCACCAGCAGACAAAACAGGGGACAGGCAGATACGCAGTATTTT. The full variable domain, with the rest looked up from reference TRBV15 and TRBJ2-3, is DAMVIQNPRYQVTQFGKPVTLSCSQTLNHNVMYWYQQKSSQAPKLLFHYYDKDFNNEADTPDNFQSRRPNTSFCFLDIRSPGLGDTAMYLCATSRQNRGQADTQYFGPGTRLTVL.

This chain joins TRBV28 and TRBJ1-6, with D hard to call. V was clipped by 4 bases and J by 7 bases, with 14 bases between them. The CDR3 is 15 amino acids. From germline, CDR1 is MDHEN and CDR2 SYDVKM. In DNA, the CDR3 is TGTGCCAGCAGTTCCCCAGGAAACTGGAATTCACCCCTCCACTTT. Its translation is CASSSPGNWNSPLHF.

The rearrangement links TRBV27 to TRBJ1-1, with a possible D match to TRBD1 (6 bases). The CDR3 runs to 11 residues. Germline-derived CDR1 and CDR2 are MNHEY and SMNVEV (reference sequence). The V and J ends lost 6 bases and 4 bases respectively, with 6 bases between them. As DNA, the CDR3 is TGTGCCAGCAGCAGGGGCACTGAAGCTTTCTTT. This codes for CASSRGTEAFF.

The chain joins TRBV11-3 to TRBJ2-2; D perhaps matches TRBD2 (5 bases). Germline V gene lookup returns CDR1 SGHNT and CDR2 YENEEA. CDR3 length: 16 residues. The V end was cut by 5 bases, the J end by 1 base, with 14 bases between. The CDR3 bases are TGTGCCAGCAGCACCCTAAGTGGGAGGAACACCGGGGAGCTGTTTTTT. As protein: CASSTLSGRNTGELFF.

The chain employs TRBV5-1 and TRBJ2-7, with TRBD1 matching 9 bases. Trimming removed 4 bases from V and 3 bases from J; junction bases left unmatched: 2. This CDR3 contains 13 residues. Germline V gene lookup returns CDR1 SGHRS and CDR2 YFSETQ. DNA of the CDR3: TGCGCCAGCAGCGTGGACAGGGGCTACGAGCAGTACGTC. It is translated as CASSVDRGYEQYV.

The chain carries TRBV18 and TRBJ1-1; possibly TRBD1 for D (6 bases). From germline, CDR1 is KGHSH and CDR2 LQKENI. Between the trimmed V and J ends, which lost 4 bases and 7 bases, there was a span of 16 bases. The CDR3 is 14 residues long. The CDR3 nucleotides read TGTGCCAGCTCACAACAGGGTGGAGCTGGTGAAGCTTTCTTT. It translates to CASSQQGGAGEAFF.

The rearrangement joins TRBV7-2 to TRBJ2-3, with 9 positions matching TRBD2. The V and J ends lost 2 bases and 2 bases, in that order; junction bases with no gene match: 11. Germline V gene sequence: CDR1 SGHTA, CDR2 FQGNSA. CDR3 length: 18 residues. The CDR3, as DNA: TGTGCCAGCAGCTTATTCGGCGGGGGGGGCGGGAACACAGATACGCAGTATTTT. This sequence encodes CASSLFGGGGGNTDTQYF.

This sequence joins TRBV4-1 and TRBJ1-2; D not resolved. This CDR3 spans 14 amino acids. Trimming pared 1 base from V and 4 bases from J, leaving 10 bases between. The germline V gene has CDR1 MGHRA and CDR2 YSYEKL. The CDR3 coding sequence is TGCGCCAGCAGCCAAGGGTCCATCGGCTATGGCTACACCTTC. This gives the protein CASSQGSIGYGYTF.

The chain links TRBV5-1 to TRBJ2-3; 8 bases are shared with TRBD1. The ends lost 0 bases at V and 6 bases at J; junction bases unmatched: 9. Germline CDR1 SGHRS, CDR2 YFSETQ. This CDR3 region has 16 residues. The CDR3 bases are TGCGCCAGCAGCTTGGCGAAGGACAGGGTGCGGGATACGCAGTATTTT. The encoded protein is CASSLAKDRVRDTQYF. The full variable domain, in which reference TRBV5-1 and TRBJ2-3 provide the parts outside the CDR3, is KAGVTQTPRYLIKTRGQQVTLSCSPISGHRSVSWYQQTPGQGLQFLFEYFSETQRNKGNFPGRFSGRQFSNSRSEMNVSTLELGDSALYLCASSLAKDRVRDTQYFGPGTRLTVL.

In its sample, this clone was seen once. The chain employs TRBV27 and TRBJ1-3; 7 bases are shared with TRBD1. The germline V gene has CDR1 MNHEY and CDR2 SMNVEV (reference sequence). The CDR3 consists of 14 residues. V lost 6 bases to trimming and J lost 2 bases; unmatched junction nucleotides: 4. CDR3 protein: CASRHRGAGNTIYF. The CDR3 region has the DNA TGTGCCAGCAGACACAGGGGAGCTGGAAACACCATATATTTT.

The V gene is TRBV6-7, the J gene TRBJ1-4; D might be TRBD1 (6 bases). TRBV6-7 is designated an ORF whose function remains uncertain. The CDR3 totals 16 residues. V was shortened by 5 bases and J by 0 bases, with 13 bases between the two germline ends. The CDR3 region is CASSTYRDPTNEKLFF. In DNA, the CDR3 is TGTGCCAGCAGTACATACAGGGACCCAACTAATGAAAAACTGTTTTTT.

This clone was counted once. The rearrangement uses TRBV5-1 and TRBJ2-3; the D is unclear. V shed 0 bases and J shed 0 bases, with 5 bases lying between them. Per germline, CDR1 SGHRS and CDR2 YFSETQ. The CDR3 is 14 residues long. CDR3 nucleotides: TGCGCCAGCAGCTTGGCGCAGAGCACAGATACGCAGTATTTT. As protein: CASSLAQSTDTQYF.

As concerns this clone: Germline is not matched at one junction end, which may reflect a read error. The rearrangement joins TRBV30 to TRBJ1-4; possible D gene TRBD1, 6 bases. Germline values: CDR1 GTSNPN, CDR2 SVGIG (reference sequence). The CDR3 consists of 13 residues. CDR3 sequence reads: CAWSSLPGQRSLF. CDR3 DNA: TGTGCCTGGAGTTCCCTTCCGGGACAACGTTCTCTTTTT. The full variable domain, in which reference TRBV30 and TRBJ1-4 provide the parts outside the CDR3, is SQTIHQWPATLVQPVGSPLSLECTVEGTSNPNLYWYRQAAGRGLQLLFYSVGIGQISSEVPQNLSASRPQDRQFILSSKKLLLSDSGFYLCAWSSLPGQRSLFGSGTQLSVL.

This clone was counted only a few times. V is TRBV30 and J is TRBJ2-7; D is unclear. This CDR3 has 12 residues. Germline assignment: CDR1 GTSNPN and CDR2 SVGIG (reference sequence). Trimming removed 1 base at V and 3 bases at J, with 7 bases between. The CDR3 bases are TGTGCCTGGAGTGGCCAGAACTACGAGCAGTACTTC. Amino acid sequence: CAWSGQNYEQYF.

This rearrangement joins TRBV18 to TRBJ1-3; no firm D call. The V end was cut by 2 bases, the J end by 4 bases, with 9 bases between. The CDR3 is 14 amino acids. CDR1 and CDR2 from the germline V gene are KGHSH and LQKENI. For the CDR3, the DNA is TGTGCCAGCTCACCAAGTCGAGGCGGAAACACCATATATTTT. It yields the protein CASSPSRGGNTIYF.